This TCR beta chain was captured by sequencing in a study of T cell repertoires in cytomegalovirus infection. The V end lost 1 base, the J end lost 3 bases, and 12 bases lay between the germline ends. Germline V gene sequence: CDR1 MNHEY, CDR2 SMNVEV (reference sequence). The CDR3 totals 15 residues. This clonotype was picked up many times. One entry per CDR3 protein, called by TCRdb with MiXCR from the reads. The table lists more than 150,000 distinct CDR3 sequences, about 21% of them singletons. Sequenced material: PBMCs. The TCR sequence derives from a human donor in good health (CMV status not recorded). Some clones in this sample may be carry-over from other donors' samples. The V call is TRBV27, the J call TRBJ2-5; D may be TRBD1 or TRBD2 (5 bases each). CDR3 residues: CASSLFGGTEETQYF. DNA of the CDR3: TGTGCCAGCAGTTTATTTGGGGGAACGGAAGAGACCCAGTACTTC.